A selection of T cell receptor beta chains follows, all from one sample in a study of OX40 agonist ivuxolimab in advanced cancers. Method: immunoSEQ multiplex PCR; TCRdb's copy keeps in-frame clones and lacks some. The table shows approximately 100,000 clones, with 85% to 90% occurring only once. Sequences were derived from CD4+ or CD8+ T cells sorted from blood, sampled in a trial of the OX40 agonist ivuxolimab. Receptors originate from an adult with an advanced solid tumor such as melanoma, head and neck, liver or kidney cancer. CDR3s include the opening cysteine and the closing phenylalanine or tryptophan. The order of the fields is V gene, J gene, CDR3 protein.

TRBV21-1	TRBJ2-1	CASSPLAGGAFEQFF
TRBV11-2	TRBJ2-7	CASSPLLAGIRGEQYF
TRBV10-3	TRBJ1-3	CAIRTGNTIYF
TRBV28	TRBJ2-7	CASRTSGFNEYEQYF
TRBV15	TRBJ2-1	CATSRPLAGGLNEQFF
TRBV5-1	TRBJ1-1	CASSLGTAAEAFF
TRBV5-1	TRBJ2-3	CASSLSRSADTQYF
TRBV7-2	TRBJ1-4	CASSSGRLNEKLFF
TRBV5-6	TRBJ2-7	CASSINYEQYF
TRBV6-6	TRBJ1-5	CASSPNRAQQPQHF
TRBV29-1	TRBJ2-7	CSVEDPLSYEQYF
TRBV1	TRBJ2-7	CTSSQDCAAWYLSSYEQYF
TRBV30	TRBJ1-2	CAWSVHSYYGYTF
TRBV10-3	TRBJ1-5	CAISSGRGQGPQHF
TRBV7-2	TRBJ1-4	CASSSGPKLFF
TRBV2	TRBJ2-7	CASSYRGFEQYF
TRBV19	TRBJ1-1	CASSRTGMGTEAFF
TRBV9	TRBJ1-6	CASSPQMGGLNSPLHF
TRBV7-6	TRBJ1-4	CASSLEQVNEKLFF
TRBV9	TRBJ1-1	CASTKDPGQLNTEAFF
TRBV6-5	TRBJ1-5	CASSYGGSQPQHF
TRBV14	TRBJ1-2	CASSQEPGVNGYTF
TRBV7-3	TRBJ2-3	CASSPGGRTDTQYF
TRBV11-2	TRBJ2-7	CASSLLRKGTSGSPYEQYF
TRBV4-1	TRBJ1-5	CASSQTTGNNQPQHF
TRBV4-2	TRBJ2-3	CASSQDWGRADTQYF
TRBV29-1	TRBJ2-2	CSGGTSGGTNTGELFF
TRBV5-1	TRBJ1-5	CASSLIPGNGQPQHF
TRBV30	TRBJ1-6	CAWSSAGQGGSPLHF
TRBV6-1	TRBJ2-7	CASSLGGLLSYEQYF
TRBV30	TRBJ1-3	CAWSTGGYTIYF
TRBV19	TRBJ2-1	CASSIDRLSSYNEQFF
TRBV25-1	TRBJ2-7	CASRVNYEQYF
TRBV30	TRBJ1-4	CAWSVGLNEKLFF
TRBV4-1	TRBJ1-5	CASSLYPGTGAQPQHF
TRBV5-1	TRBJ2-1	CASSLEQGDNEQFF
TRBV5-6	TRBJ1-2	CASSSGTANYGYTF
TRBV2	TRBJ1-4	CGGAGAGREKLFF
TRBV10-2	TRBJ2-5	CASKRAGEGTQYF
TRBV10-3	TRBJ1-1	CASYRELSTEAFF
TRBV19	TRBJ2-7	CASSRRNNYEQYF
TRBV7-2	TRBJ2-3	CASSFETASTDTQYF
TRBV18	TRBJ2-2	CASSPQGRTGVGELFF
TRBV6-6	TRBJ1-3	CASTRGGPSSGNTIYF
TRBV4-3	TRBJ1-2	CASSQERSAVSYGYTF
TRBV4-1	TRBJ2-5	CASSPGLETQYF
TRBV11-3	TRBJ1-1	CASSLDGSKGTEAFF
TRBV30	TRBJ1-5	CAWSPGQGHQPQHF
TRBV30	TRBJ1-1	CAWNPGGYTEAFF
TRBV30	TRBJ2-7	CAWSVGQAAYEQYF